These T cell receptor beta chains were read from a single sample in a study of graft-versus-host responses after intestinal transplantation. These receptors have no known antigen. Repertoires were generated with immunoSEQ multiplex PCR, while TCRdb's copy carries only in-frame clones and drops some. The sample consists of tens of thousands of clones, roughly 96% of them appearing once. The sequences come from unstimulated CD8+ T cells sorted from spleen or lymph node cells, collected before transplant. The receptors shown here come from a human donor who was the organ donor for an intestinal transplant. CDR3s include the opening cysteine and the closing phenylalanine or tryptophan. The order of the fields is V gene, J gene, D gene, clone size, CDR3 DNA, CDR3 protein. The D gene is left open where the match is weak. For some rows the clone size is stated as once, few or many, or as a class when expanded; others skip it.

v_call: TRBV19
j_call: TRBJ1-5
d_call: .
clone_size: .
cdr3_nt: TGTGCCAGTAGTATCGGAAAGGGAGATCAGCCCCAGCATTTT
cdr3_aa: CASSIGKGDQPQHF

v_call: TRBV27
j_call: TRBJ2-7
d_call: .
clone_size: .
cdr3_nt: TGTGCCAGCAGTTTCAGGGTAACCTACGAGCAGTACTTC
cdr3_aa: CASSFRVTYEQYF

v_call: TRBV13
j_call: TRBJ2-2
d_call: .
clone_size: .
cdr3_nt: TGTGCCAGTACAGGAGACACCGGGGAGCTGTTTTTT
cdr3_aa: CASTGDTGELFF

v_call: TRBV4-1
j_call: TRBJ1-2
d_call: .
clone_size: .
cdr3_nt: TGCGCCAGCAGCCAGCATGTAGGACAGATCTATGGCTACACCTTC
cdr3_aa: CASSQHVGQIYGYTF

v_call: TRBV6-1
j_call: TRBJ1-4
d_call: TRBD1
clone_size: .
cdr3_nt: TGTGCCAGCAGTGAGAGGGACAGGGCTGAAAAACTGTTTTTT
cdr3_aa: CASSERDRAEKLFF

v_call: TRBV15
j_call: TRBJ2-3
d_call: .
clone_size: .
cdr3_nt: TGTGCCACCAGCAGAGAACCAGATACGCAGTATTTT
cdr3_aa: CATSREPDTQYF

v_call: TRBV27
j_call: TRBJ2-5
d_call: .
clone_size: few
cdr3_nt: TGTGCCAGCAGGGGGGGTGGGGAAGAGACCCAGTACTTC
cdr3_aa: CASRGGGEETQYF

v_call: TRBV11-2
j_call: TRBJ1-5
d_call: .
clone_size: .
cdr3_nt: TGTGCCAGCAGCTTCGGATGGGGCGGCAATCAGCCCCAGCATTTT
cdr3_aa: CASSFGWGGNQPQHF

v_call: TRBV6-6
j_call: TRBJ2-5
d_call: TRBD2
clone_size: once
cdr3_nt: TGTGCCAGCAACATACTAGCGGGGGGAGAGACCCAGTACTTC
cdr3_aa: CASNILAGGETQYF

v_call: TRBV15
j_call: TRBJ2-5
d_call: .
clone_size: once
cdr3_nt: TGTGCCACCAGCAGGGGGGGACACCCCGAGCCCTACTTC
cdr3_aa: CATSRGGHPEPYF

v_call: TRBV4-1
j_call: TRBJ1-6
d_call: .
clone_size: .
cdr3_nt: TGCGCCAGCAGCCAAGTACAGGGCGTTTCACCCCTCCACTTT
cdr3_aa: CASSQVQGVSPLHF

v_call: TRBV7-8
j_call: TRBJ2-7
d_call: .
clone_size: .
cdr3_nt: TGTGCCACCGCGACTACAAGTGGGTACGAGCAGTACTTC
cdr3_aa: CATATTSGYEQYF

v_call: TRBV6-4
j_call: TRBJ1-5
d_call: .
clone_size: .
cdr3_nt: TGTGCCAGCAGTGACGGAGGCAATCAGCCCCAGCATTTT
cdr3_aa: CASSDGGNQPQHF

v_call: TRBV2
j_call: TRBJ2-2
d_call: .
clone_size: .
cdr3_nt: TGTGCCAGCAGTGATAGCCTACAAATGAACACCGGGGAGCTGTTTTTT
cdr3_aa: CASSDSLQMNTGELFF

v_call: TRBV7-9
j_call: TRBJ2-3
d_call: .
clone_size: .
cdr3_nt: TGTGCCTGCCCACTAGTGCCTTTGCTGGATACGCAGTATTTT
cdr3_aa: CACPLVPLLDTQYF

v_call: TRBV4-2
j_call: TRBJ1-1
d_call: .
clone_size: .
cdr3_nt: TGTGCCAGCAGCCAAGGTCGGTACGCGAACACTGAAGCTTTCTTT
cdr3_aa: CASSQGRYANTEAFF

v_call: TRBV11-3
j_call: TRBJ2-5
d_call: .
clone_size: .
cdr3_nt: TGTGCCAGCAGCGACCATCCGGAAGGGACCCAGTACTTC
cdr3_aa: CASSDHPEGTQYF

v_call: TRBV19
j_call: TRBJ1-1
d_call: TRBD1
clone_size: .
cdr3_nt: TGTGCCAGTAGTATAGACCCCCTACAGGGGTCCGCGGGAGCTTTCTTT
cdr3_aa: CASSIDPLQGSAGAFF

v_call: TRBV5-6
j_call: TRBJ1-1
d_call: .
clone_size: .
cdr3_nt: TGTGCCAGCAGCTTGGAGGGCCCGAACACTGAAGCTTTCTTT
cdr3_aa: CASSLEGPNTEAFF

v_call: TRBV27
j_call: TRBJ1-6
d_call: .
clone_size: .
cdr3_nt: TGTGCCAGCAGCGTCGACACCTACAACTATTCACCCCTCCACTTT
cdr3_aa: CASSVDTYNYSPLHF

v_call: TRBV25-1
j_call: TRBJ2-2
d_call: TRBD1
clone_size: .
cdr3_nt: TGTGCCAGCAGTGAAGTGACAGGGTACACCGGGGAGCTGTTTTTT
cdr3_aa: CASSEVTGYTGELFF

v_call: TRBV13
j_call: TRBJ1-1
d_call: .
clone_size: .
cdr3_nt: TGTGCCAGCAGCTCGACAGAGAACACTGAAGCTTTCTTT
cdr3_aa: CASSSTENTEAFF

v_call: TRBV6-5
j_call: TRBJ2-5
d_call: .
clone_size: .
cdr3_nt: TGTGCCAGCAGTTACAGTGCAGAAGAGACCCAGTACTTC
cdr3_aa: CASSYSAEETQYF

v_call: TRBV2
j_call: TRBJ2-2
d_call: .
clone_size: .
cdr3_nt: TGTGCCAGCAATATGGATGGTAGTCATCCTTCGAACACCGGGGAGCTGTTTTTT
cdr3_aa: CASNMDGSHPSNTGELFF

v_call: TRBV27
j_call: TRBJ1-5
d_call: .
clone_size: .
cdr3_nt: TGTGCCAGCAGTTTTTCTGGACACCTCAATCAGCCCCAGCATTTT
cdr3_aa: CASSFSGHLNQPQHF

v_call: TRBV11-3
j_call: TRBJ2-3
d_call: .
clone_size: .
cdr3_nt: TGTGCCAGCAGCCCATCCGACCTCACAGATACGCAGTATTTT
cdr3_aa: CASSPSDLTDTQYF

v_call: TRBV6-1
j_call: TRBJ2-7
d_call: .
clone_size: .
cdr3_nt: TGTGCCAGCAGTGAAGAGTATAGGATGTCCTACGAGCAGTACTTC
cdr3_aa: CASSEEYRMSYEQYF

v_call: TRBV27
j_call: TRBJ2-2
d_call: TRBD1
clone_size: .
cdr3_nt: TGTGCCAGCAGTCCACGGACAGGGGCGTTCACCGGGGAGCTGTTTTTT
cdr3_aa: CASSPRTGAFTGELFF

v_call: TRBV11-2
j_call: TRBJ2-7
d_call: .
clone_size: .
cdr3_nt: TGTGCCAGCAGCTTAGTGCCTGAGTGGGACACGAGTCCCTACGAGCAGTACTTC
cdr3_aa: CASSLVPEWDTSPYEQYF

v_call: TRBV7-2
j_call: TRBJ2-5
d_call: .
clone_size: .
cdr3_nt: TGTGCCAGCACGCCGGGGGGCCTAGCGGAACAAGAGACCCAGTACTTC
cdr3_aa: CASTPGGLAEQETQYF

v_call: TRBV7-9
j_call: TRBJ2-7
d_call: TRBD2
clone_size: .
cdr3_nt: TGTGCCAGCAGCTTAGCGGGGACTAGCGGCTCCTACGAGCAGTACTTC
cdr3_aa: CASSLAGTSGSYEQYF

v_call: TRBV15
j_call: TRBJ2-7
d_call: .
clone_size: .
cdr3_nt: TGTGCCACCAGCAGAAATAGCTACGAGCAGTACTTC
cdr3_aa: CATSRNSYEQYF

v_call: TRBV7-2
j_call: TRBJ1-1
d_call: .
clone_size: .
cdr3_nt: TGTGCCAGCAGCTACGGGGGTAACACTGAAGCTTTCTTT
cdr3_aa: CASSYGGNTEAFF